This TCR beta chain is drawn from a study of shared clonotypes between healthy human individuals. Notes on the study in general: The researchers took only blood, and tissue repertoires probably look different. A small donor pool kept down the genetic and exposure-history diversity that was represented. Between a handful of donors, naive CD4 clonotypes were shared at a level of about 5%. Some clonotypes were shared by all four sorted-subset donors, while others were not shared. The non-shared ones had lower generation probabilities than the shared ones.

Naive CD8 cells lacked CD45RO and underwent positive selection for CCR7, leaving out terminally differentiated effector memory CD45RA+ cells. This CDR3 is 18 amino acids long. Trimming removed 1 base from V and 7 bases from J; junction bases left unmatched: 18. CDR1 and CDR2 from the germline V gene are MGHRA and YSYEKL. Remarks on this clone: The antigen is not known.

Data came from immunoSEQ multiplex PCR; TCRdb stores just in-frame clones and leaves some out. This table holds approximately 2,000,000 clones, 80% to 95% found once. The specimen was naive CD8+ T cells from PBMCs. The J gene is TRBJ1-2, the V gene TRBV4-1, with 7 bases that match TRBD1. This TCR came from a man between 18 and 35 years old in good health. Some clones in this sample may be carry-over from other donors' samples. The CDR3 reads CASSQGLNPRQGLIGYTF. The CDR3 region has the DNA TGCGCCAGCAGCCAAGGGCTTAATCCGAGACAGGGCCTTATTGGCTACACCTTC.